This TCR beta chain originates from a study of CD4 and CD8 cells across lung adenocarcinoma regions. Samples came from patients with localized non-small cell lung adenocarcinoma. Germline CDR1 and CDR2: MNHEY and SMNVEV (reference sequence). The CDR3 runs 13 residues. Via MiXCR, TCRdb re-called the PCR reads, giving one row per CDR3 protein. The data contain roughly 25,000 distinct CDR3 sequences, roughly half of them singletons. This clonotype has just one count. A clone one base away is much larger, so this may be a read error. Sequenced sample: CD4+ T cells from the center of a lung tumor. The sequence was obtained from a male donor with lung adenocarcinoma. The CD4 and CD8 labels of this study may be unreliable. This chain connects TRBV27 to TRBJ2-1; D gene uncertain. The DNA end is a closer match to TRBJ2-7, so the J assignment may be wrong. CDR3 amino acids: CASSLRTLNEQYF. CDR3 sequence (DNA): TGTGCCAGCAGTTTACGGACGCTCAATGAGCAGTACTTC.